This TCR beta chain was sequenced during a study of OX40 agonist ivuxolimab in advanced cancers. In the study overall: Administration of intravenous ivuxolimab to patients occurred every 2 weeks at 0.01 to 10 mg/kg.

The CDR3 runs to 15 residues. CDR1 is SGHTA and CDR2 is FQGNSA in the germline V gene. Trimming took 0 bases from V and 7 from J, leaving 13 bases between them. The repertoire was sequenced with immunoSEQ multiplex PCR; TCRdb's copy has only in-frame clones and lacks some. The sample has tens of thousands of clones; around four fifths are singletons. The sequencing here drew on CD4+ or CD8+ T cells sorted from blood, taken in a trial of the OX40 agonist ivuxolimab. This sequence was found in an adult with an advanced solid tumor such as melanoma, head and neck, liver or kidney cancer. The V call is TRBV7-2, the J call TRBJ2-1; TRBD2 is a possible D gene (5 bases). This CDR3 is CASSLAQVSANEQFF. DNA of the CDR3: TGTGCCAGCAGCTTAGCGCAGGTTAGCGCAAATGAGCAGTTCTTC.